This record looks at one T cell receptor (beta chain) sequence and its context. This entry belongs to a study of blood T cell repertoires in COVID-19. Turning to the study itself: Acute-phase and convalescent COVID-19 samples originated in the United States, Italy and Spain. Sources were T cells, B-cell-depleted T cells, or PBMCs; the material itself was cDNA or gDNA.

In the original workflow: Estimates of nucleated cell counts were drawn from the amplification of reference gene primers. Only in-frame clones appear in the TCRdb table, and some are missing; sequencing was by immunoSEQ multiplex PCR. Clone size and V and J calls were adopted from that table, with D and trimming inferred from the DNA. Of under 200,000 clones in the sample, about 85% are singletons; the top ten hold roughly 21%. J gave up 4 bases and V 5 bases, and 8 bases lay outside the gene matches. The CDR3 spans 15 residues. Germline CDR1 is SEHNR and CDR2 is FQNEAQ (reference sequence). This chain uses TRBV7-9 with TRBJ1-5; 7 positions agree with TRBD1. Sequenced material: peripheral blood. The TCR sequence derives from a man aged 55 to 70 with active or convalescent COVID-19. CDR3 in DNA: TGTGCCAGCAGCCTTACAGGGGATGGTAATCAGCCCCAGCATTTT. It codes for CASSLTGDGNQPQHF. Full variable domain (outside the CDR3, taken from reference TRBV7-9 and TRBJ1-5): DTGVSQNPRHKITKRGQNVTFRCDPISEHNRLYWYRQTLGQGPEFLTYFQNEAQLEKSRLLSDRFSAERPKGSFSTLEIQRTEQGDSAMYLCASSLTGDGNQPQHFGDGTRLSIL.